The next 25 T cell receptor beta chains were all read from a single sample in a study of T cell changes during pregnancy in multiple sclerosis. Data came from immunoSEQ multiplex PCR; TCRdb stores just in-frame clones and leaves some out. The sample lists nearly 50,000 clones; around 94% were seen once. The sequencing used CD4+ T cells from peripheral blood mononuclear cells, collected in the first trimester of pregnancy. The receptors shown here come from a female donor with multiple sclerosis, enrolled in a pregnancy study.

CDR3 sequence (DNA): TGCGCCAGCAGCCCTGGACAGATCAATCAGCCCCAGCATTTT. It specifies CASSPGQINQPQHF. The V call is TRBV5-1, the J call TRBJ1-5; D might be TRBD1 (6 bases). V lost 4 bases to trimming and J lost 3 bases, with 11 bases between them. The CDR3 consists of 14 residues. Germline V gene data show CDR1 as SGHRS and CDR2 as YFSETQ.

Only one count was recorded for this clone. This rearrangement joins TRBV15 to TRBJ1-2; 8 positions agree with TRBD1. The CDR3 spans 15 residues. Germline V gene lookup returns CDR1 LNHNV and CDR2 YYDKDF (reference sequence). Losses at the gene ends were 0 bases for V and 2 bases for J; bases not matched to a gene: 2. CDR3 coding DNA: TGTGCCACCAGCAGAGACAGGGGGCTCAACTATGGCTACACCTTC. This sequence encodes CATSRDRGLNYGYTF.

The chain has TRBV7-3 and TRBJ2-1; 7 nucleotides match TRBD2. V gave up 5 bases and J gave up 4 bases; unmatched junction bases: 5. The CDR3 covers 14 residues. CDR1 and CDR2 (germline): SGHTA, FQGTGA. The CDR3 DNA reads as TGTGCCAGCAGCCGCATCGGGGGGTACAATGAGCAGTTCTTC. Its protein is CASSRIGGYNEQFF.

V and J are TRBV5-4 and TRBJ1-1, with D uncertain. The CDR3 runs 15 residues. Germline V gene lookup returns CDR1 SGHNT and CDR2 YYREEE (reference sequence). The V end lost 0 bases, the J end lost 4 bases, and 13 bases lay between the germline ends. CDR3 in DNA: TGTGCCAGCAGCTTGGAACTAGGGAAGGGCACTGAAGCTTTCTTT. It yields the protein CASSLELGKGTEAFF.

The genes are TRBV28 and TRBJ1-2; weak D call: TRBD1 (5 bases). From germline, CDR1 is MDHEN and CDR2 SYDVKM. The V gene lost 5 bases and the J gene lost 3 bases, with 19 bases spanning the gap. This CDR3 has 16 residues. The DNA for the CDR3 is TGTGCCAGCAGTCTTGGCCCGCCGGGGGTCTACTATGGCTACACCTTC. Translation gives CASSLGPPGVYYGYTF.

This chain joins TRBV9 and TRBJ2-7, with 8 bases that match TRBD1. The germline V gene has CDR1 SGDLS and CDR2 YYNGEE. The CDR3 runs 13 residues. The J segment lost 5 bases and the V segment lost 3 bases, leaving 4 bases of the junction unmatched. The CDR3 protein is CASSADREHEQYF. DNA of the CDR3: TGTGCCAGCAGCGCGGACAGGGAACACGAGCAGTACTTC.

This clone appeared a single time. The gene calls are TRBV5-1 and TRBJ2-2; 9 nucleotides align to TRBD1. CDR1 is SGHRS, CDR2 YFSETQ, per germline. CDR3 length: 17 amino acids. The junction had 5 bases not matched to a gene; V was cut back by 1 base and J by 1 base. The CDR3 bases are TGCGCCAGCAGCTTGACCCCGGGACAGGGGAACACCGGGGAGCTGTTTTTT. Residues: CASSLTPGQGNTGELFF.

This clone was detected only once. V gene TRBV19 combines with J gene TRBJ1-1; 7 bases agree with TRBD1. CDR3 length: 14 amino acids. CDR1 and CDR2 from the germline V gene are LNHDA and SQIVND (reference sequence). V shed 6 bases, J shed 4 bases, and the junction held 8 bases outside the gene matches. The CDR3 loop reads CASRGDRAATEAFF. In DNA form, the CDR3 reads TGTGCCAGTAGGGGAGACAGGGCGGCCACTGAAGCTTTCTTT.

The chain couples TRBV7-2 to TRBJ2-1, with 8 bases identical to TRBD2. Germline CDR1 SGHTA, CDR2 FQGNSA. V shed 6 bases and J 6 bases; nucleotides not matched to a gene: 10. The CDR3 is 15 residues long. This chain's CDR3 is CASSPPGLGGNEQFF. In DNA, the CDR3 is TGTGCCAGCAGTCCCCCGGGACTAGGGGGCAATGAGCAGTTCTTC.

V gene TRBV27 combines with J gene TRBJ1-1; TRBD1 matches at 9 bases. The CDR3 runs to 13 residues. V shed 10 bases, J shed 3 bases, and the junction held 6 bases outside the gene matches. Germline CDR1 and CDR2: MNHEY and SMNVEV (reference sequence). The chain's CDR3 is CATSRDRDTEAFF. The CDR3 nucleotides are TGTGCCACTAGCAGGGACAGGGACACTGAAGCTTTCTTT.

CDR3 in DNA: TGTGCCACCAGCAGAGATGGGTGGGGGGGCACTGAAGCTTTCTTT. It specifies CATSRDGWGGTEAFF. The V and J genes are TRBV15 and TRBJ1-1; tentative D call: TRBD1 (5 bases). Deletions cut 0 bases from V and 4 bases from J, with 12 bases between. Germline-derived CDR1 and CDR2 are LNHNV and YYDKDF (reference sequence). The CDR3 loop spans 15 amino acids.

This chain links TRBV9 with TRBJ1-2; no clear D. CDR1 is SGDLS, CDR2 YYNGEE, per germline. This CDR3 region has 14 residues. V lost 0 bases to trimming and J lost 8 bases, with 14 bases between them. The CDR3, as DNA: TGTGCCAGCAGCGTAGACCAGCCTGGAGGGGGCTACACCTTC. Its translation: CASSVDQPGGGYTF. Supplemented by reference TRBV9 and TRBJ1-2, the full variable domain reads DSGVTQTPKHLITATGQRVTLRCSPRSGDLSVYWYQQSLDQGLQFLIQYYNGEERAKGNILERFSAQQFPDLHSELNLSSLELGDSALYFCASSVDQPGGGYTFGSGTRLTVV.

The J gene is TRBJ1-2, the V gene TRBV9; D perhaps matches TRBD1 (5 bases). The V and J ends lost 1 base and 5 bases respectively, with 9 bases between them. The germline V gene has CDR1 SGDLS and CDR2 YYNGEE. This CDR3 is 13 amino acids long. CDR3 coding DNA: TGTGCCAGCAGCGTACAGGGACTATATGGCTACACCTTC. Translated, it gives CASSVQGLYGYTF.

V usage is TRBV7-8 and J usage is TRBJ1-2, with TRBD1 matching 8 bases. The trim removed 0 bases at V and 3 bases at J, leaving 12 bases unmatched. The CDR3 totals 18 residues. Germline V gene lookup returns CDR1 SGHVS and CDR2 FQNEAQ. CDR3 nucleotides: TGTGCCAGCAGCTTAGCGCGATGGGCAGGGGGCAAGGACTATGGCTACACCTTC. Translated: CASSLARWAGGKDYGYTF.

V is TRBV12-5 and J is TRBJ1-2; possible D gene TRBD1, 5 bases. Germline V gene data show CDR1 as LGHNT and CDR2 as FRNRAP. Trimming left V 7 bases short and J 5 bases short, with 11 bases between. The CDR3 length is 12 residues. The CDR3 protein is CASARGGYGYTF. The CDR3 bases are TGTGCTAGTGCCCGGGGGGGGTATGGCTACACCTTC.

This clone was seen just once. This sequence joins TRBV2 and TRBJ1-3, with a tentative D call TRBD1 (5 bases). Trimming shortened V by 6 bases and J by 0 bases, and 24 bases separated the two germline ends. Germline V gene data show CDR1 as SNHLY and CDR2 as FYNNEI. CDR3 length: 19 amino acids. The CDR3 region has the DNA TGTGCCAGCAGATGGGTTTCCTTCGCTGGGGGGAGCTCTGGAAACACCATATATTTT. Translated, it gives CASRWVSFAGGSSGNTIYF.

The chain joins TRBV18 to TRBJ1-1, with D uncertain. Germline loops: CDR1 KGHSH, CDR2 LQKENI. The CDR3 length is 15 residues. Trimming cost V 0 bases and J 8 bases, with 16 bases left between them. The CDR3 sequence is CASSPPSRGKGEAFF. CDR3 DNA sequence: TGTGCCAGCTCACCACCGTCCCGGGGAAAGGGCGAAGCTTTCTTT.

J is TRBJ2-7 and V is TRBV27; 8 positions match TRBD1. With 9 bases clipped from V and 5 bases from J, the junction kept 9 bases outside the gene matches. The V gene's germline CDR1 is MNHEY and CDR2 SMNVEV (reference sequence). This CDR3 is built from 13 residues. CDR3 region: CARSPGQVHEQYF. The CDR3 nucleotides are TGTGCCAGATCTCCGGGACAGGTCCACGAGCAGTACTTC.

The chain is built from TRBV5-1 and TRBJ2-7; D unresolved. The length of the CDR3 is 15 residues. The V and J ends lost 4 bases and 6 bases respectively, with 20 bases between them. Per germline, CDR1 SGHRS and CDR2 YFSETQ. The CDR3 bases are TGCGCCAGCAGCCCAGAGCTGTCTAGACCCGCCGAGCAGTACTTC. Its protein is CASSPELSRPAEQYF.

V gene TRBV11-2 combines with J gene TRBJ2-4; TRBD2 matches 7 bases. Unmatched junction bases numbered 3, after V lost 0 bases and J lost 7 bases. Germline V gene sequence: CDR1 SGHAT, CDR2 FQNNGV. This CDR3 spans 14 amino acids. CDR3 in amino acids: CASSLEREGNIQYF. In nucleotides, the CDR3 is TGTGCCAGCAGCTTAGAAAGGGAGGGGAACATTCAGTACTTC.

This clone was found once. The genes are TRBV11-3 and TRBJ2-2, with D maybe TRBD1 (6 bases). Germline V lookup: CDR1 SGHNT, CDR2 YENEEA. CDR3 length equals 14 residues. Trimming left V 2 bases short and J 4 bases short, with 8 bases between. The CDR3 DNA sequence: TGTGCCAGCAGCTTACAAGGGGGCACCGGGGAGCTGTTTTTT. It codes for CASSLQGGTGELFF. Complete variable domain (other parts from reference TRBV11-3 and TRBJ2-2): EAGVVQSPRYKIIEKKQPVAFWCNPISGHNTLYWYLQNLGQGPELLIRYENEEAVDDSQLPKDRFSAERLKGVDSTLKIQPAELGDSAVYLCASSLQGGTGELFFGEGSRLTVL.

The chain links TRBV19 to TRBJ2-7; TRBD2 matches at 9 bases. CDR1 LNHDA and CDR2 SQIVND come from the germline V gene (reference sequence). The CDR3 runs to 14 residues. The J segment lost 3 bases and the V segment lost 7 bases, leaving 7 bases of the junction unmatched. CDR3 region: CASTRSSGDYEQYF. The CDR3 DNA reads as TGTGCCAGTACACGGTCTAGCGGGGACTACGAGCAGTACTTC.

This chain connects TRBV5-4 to TRBJ1-5, with 7 bases aligning to TRBD1. The CDR3 is 18 amino acids. J lost 7 bases, V lost 1 base, and 17 bases had no gene match. Per the germline V gene, CDR1 is SGHNT and CDR2 is YYREEE (reference sequence). DNA for the CDR3: TGTGCCAGCAGCTTGTATAGGGACAGAGGTTCGATGTGGCAGCCCCAGCATTTT. Translated, it gives CASSLYRDRGSMWQPQHF.

In this sample, this clone turned up a few times. The gene calls are TRBV2 and TRBJ1-6; tentative D call: TRBD1 (6 bases). From germline, CDR1 is SNHLY and CDR2 FYNNEI. CDR3 length: 17 residues. V was shortened by 0 bases and J by 9 bases, with 18 bases between the two germline ends. CDR3 in DNA: TGTGCCAGCAGTGAAGCGCAACCGGGACATCGGGGTTCACCCCTCCACTTT. Its translation: CASSEAQPGHRGSPLHF.

The chain recombines TRBV7-9 with TRBJ2-1; 8 positions agree with TRBD2. Trimming cost V 4 bases and J 0 bases; bases outside gene matches: 2. Germline lookup yields CDR1 SEHNR and CDR2 FQNEAQ (reference sequence). This CDR3 has 15 amino acids. The CDR3 loop reads CASSSGGSSYNEQFF. CDR3 DNA sequence: TGTGCCAGCAGCTCGGGGGGGAGCTCCTACAATGAGCAGTTCTTC.